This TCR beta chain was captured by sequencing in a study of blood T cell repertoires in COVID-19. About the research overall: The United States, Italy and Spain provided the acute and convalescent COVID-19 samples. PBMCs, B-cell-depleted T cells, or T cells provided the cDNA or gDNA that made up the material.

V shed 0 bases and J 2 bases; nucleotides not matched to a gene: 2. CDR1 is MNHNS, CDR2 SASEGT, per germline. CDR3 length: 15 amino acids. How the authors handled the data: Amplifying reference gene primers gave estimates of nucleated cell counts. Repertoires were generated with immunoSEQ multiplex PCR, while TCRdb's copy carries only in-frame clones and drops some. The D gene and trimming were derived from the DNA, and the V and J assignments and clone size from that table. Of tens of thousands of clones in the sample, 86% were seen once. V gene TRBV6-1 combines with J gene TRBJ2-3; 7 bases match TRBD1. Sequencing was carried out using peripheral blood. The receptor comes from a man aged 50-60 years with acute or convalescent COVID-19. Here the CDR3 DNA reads TGTGCCAGCAGTGAAGCGGACAGGACCACAGATACGCAGTATTTT. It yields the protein CASSEADRTTDTQYF.